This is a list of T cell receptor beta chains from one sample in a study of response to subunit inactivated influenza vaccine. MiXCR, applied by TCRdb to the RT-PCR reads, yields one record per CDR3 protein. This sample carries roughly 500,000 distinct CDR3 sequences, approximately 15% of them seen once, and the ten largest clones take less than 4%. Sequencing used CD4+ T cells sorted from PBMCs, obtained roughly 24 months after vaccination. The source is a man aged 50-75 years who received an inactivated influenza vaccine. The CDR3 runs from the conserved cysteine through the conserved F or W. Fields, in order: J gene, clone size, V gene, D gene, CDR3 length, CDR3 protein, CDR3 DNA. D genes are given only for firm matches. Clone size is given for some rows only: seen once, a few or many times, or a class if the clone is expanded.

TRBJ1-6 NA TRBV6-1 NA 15 CASSTGQWYNSPLHF TGTGCCAGCAGTACCGGACAGTGGTATAATTCACCCCTCCACTTT
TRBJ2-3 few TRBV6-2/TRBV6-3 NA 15 CASSYRLAGTDTQYF TGTGCCAGCAGTTACAGGCTAGCAGGGACAGATACGCAGTATTTT
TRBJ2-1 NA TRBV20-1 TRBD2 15 CSASGTSGSQDEQFF TGCAGTGCTTCCGGGACTAGCGGCTCTCAGGATGAGCAGTTCTTC
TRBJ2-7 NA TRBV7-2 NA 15 CASSRDPALLYEQYF TGTGCCAGCAGCCGCGACCCGGCCCTACTCTACGAGCAGTACTTC
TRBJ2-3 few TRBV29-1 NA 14 CSVAGGHSTDTQYF TGCAGCGTTGCCGGGGGCCATAGCACAGATACGCAGTATTTT
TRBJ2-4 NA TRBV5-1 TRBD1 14 CASSDRSPQNIQYF TGCGCCAGCTCGGACAGGTCCCCCCAAAACATTCAGTACTTC
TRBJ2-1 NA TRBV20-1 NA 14 CSARRGTSDNEQFF TGCAGTGCTCGCAGAGGAACGAGCGACAATGAGCAGTTCTTC
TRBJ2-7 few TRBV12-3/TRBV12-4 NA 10 CASSLRGQYF TGTGCCAGCAGTTTGAGGGGGCAGTACTTC
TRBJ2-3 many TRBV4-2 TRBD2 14 CASSLAGPTDTQYF TGTGCCAGCTCTCTAGCGGGTCCCACAGATACGCAGTATTTT
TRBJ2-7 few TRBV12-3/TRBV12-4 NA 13 CASSLAESLEQYF TGTGCCAGCAGTTTAGCGGAATCGCTCGAGCAGTACTTC
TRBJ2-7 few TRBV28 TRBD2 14 CASSRLAGDYEQYF TGTGCCAGCAGCCGACTAGCGGGGGACTACGAGCAGTACTTC
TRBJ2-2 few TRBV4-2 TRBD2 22 CASSQDPVLTSGGRLNTGELFF TGTGCCAGCAGCCAAGATCCCGTATTGACTAGCGGGGGGCGGTTGAACACCGGGGAGCTGTTTTTT
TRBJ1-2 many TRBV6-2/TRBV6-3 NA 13 CASSKGSWYGYTF TGTGCCAGCAGCAAGGGGTCGTGGTATGGCTACACCTTC
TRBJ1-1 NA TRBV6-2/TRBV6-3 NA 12 CASSRPTEEAFF TGTGCCAGCAGCCGCCCGACAGAAGAAGCTTTCTTT
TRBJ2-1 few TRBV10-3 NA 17 CATDPHGAGSSYNEQFF TGTGCCACCGACCCCCACGGGGCGGGAAGCTCCTACAATGAGCAGTTCTTC
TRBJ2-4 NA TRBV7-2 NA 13 CASSVDRRDIQYF TGTGCCAGCAGCGTAGACAGGAGAGACATTCAGTACTTC
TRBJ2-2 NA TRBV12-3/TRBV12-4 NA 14 CASRPGDVGGELFF TGTGCCAGCAGACCGGGGGACGTGGGCGGGGAGCTGTTTTTT
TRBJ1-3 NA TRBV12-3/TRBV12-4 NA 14 CASSRDYSGNTIYF TGTGCCAGCAGTCGAGATTACTCTGGAAACACCATATATTTT
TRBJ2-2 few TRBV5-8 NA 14 CASSPWGLPGELFF TGTGCCAGCAGCCCTTGGGGACTCCCGGGGGAGCTGTTTTTT
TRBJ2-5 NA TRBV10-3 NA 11 CAIGLEETQYF TGTGCCATTGGACTGGAAGAGACCCAGTACTTC
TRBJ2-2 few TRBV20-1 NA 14 CSARRGQGTGELFF TGCAGTGCTAGGCGTGGGCAGGGGACCGGGGAGCTGTTTTTT
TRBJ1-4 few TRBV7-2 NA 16 CASSYLGGLNNEKLFF TGTGCCAGCAGCTACCTGGGGGGACTGAATAATGAAAAACTGTTTTTT
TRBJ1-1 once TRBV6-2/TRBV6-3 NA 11 CASSGIQGAFF TGTGCCAGCAGCGGTATACAAGGAGCTTTCTTT
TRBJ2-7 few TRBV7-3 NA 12 CASSPGGNEQYF TGTGCCAGCAGCCCTGGCGGGAACGAGCAGTACTTC
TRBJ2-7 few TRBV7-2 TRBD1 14 CASTRDSRSYEQYF TGTGCCAGTACCAGGGACAGTCGCTCCTACGAGCAGTACTTC
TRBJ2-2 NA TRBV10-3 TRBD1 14 CAIGGQGDTGELFF TGTGCCATCGGGGGACAGGGGGACACCGGGGAGCTGTTTTTT
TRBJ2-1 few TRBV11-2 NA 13 CASRKTPRNEQFF TGTGCCAGCAGGAAGACTCCGAGGAATGAGCAGTTCTTC
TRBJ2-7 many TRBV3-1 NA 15 CASSQDGARNYEQYF TGTGCCAGCAGCCAAGATGGCGCCAGAAACTACGAGCAGTACTTC
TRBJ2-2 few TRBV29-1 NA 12 CSVGPNTGELFF TGCAGCGTGGGCCCTAACACCGGGGAGCTGTTTTTT
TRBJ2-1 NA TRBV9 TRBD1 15 CASSPREGAFNEQFF TGTGCCAGCAGCCCCCGCGAGGGGGCATTTAATGAGCAGTTCTTC
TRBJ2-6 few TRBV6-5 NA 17 CASSYSRRTSGANVLTF TGTGCCAGCAGTTACTCCCGGAGAACCTCTGGGGCCAACGTCCTGACTTTC
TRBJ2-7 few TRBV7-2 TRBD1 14 CASGSRQGNYEQYF TGTGCCAGCGGAAGCAGACAGGGCAACTACGAGCAGTACTTC
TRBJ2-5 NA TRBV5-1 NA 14 CASSPRVGGETQYF TGCGCCAGCAGCCCGAGAGTAGGCGGAGAGACCCAGTACTTC
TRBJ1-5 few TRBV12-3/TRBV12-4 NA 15 CASSFRAGFDQPQHF TGTGCCAGCAGTTTCAGGGCAGGGTTTGATCAGCCCCAGCATTTT
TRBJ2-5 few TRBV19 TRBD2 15 CASKASGGRGETQYF TGTGCCAGTAAAGCTAGCGGGGGGCGAGGGGAGACCCAGTACTTC
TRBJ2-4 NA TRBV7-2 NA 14 CASSLQGGENIQYF TGTGCCAGCAGCTTACAGGGGGGCGAAAACATTCAGTACTTC
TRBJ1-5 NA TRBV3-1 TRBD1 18 CASSQAGTGGGSNQPQHF TGTGCCAGCAGCCAAGCTGGGACAGGGGGAGGTAGCAATCAGCCCCAGCATTTT
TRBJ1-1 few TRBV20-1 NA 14 CSARGRRMNTEAFF TGCAGTGCTAGGGGACGACGGATGAACACTGAAGCTTTCTTT
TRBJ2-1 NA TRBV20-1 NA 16 CSAEGGDSETYNEQFF TGCAGTGCTGAGGGGGGGGACAGCGAGACCTACAATGAGCAGTTCTTC
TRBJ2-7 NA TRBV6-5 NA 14 CASSYSDRPGEQYF TGTGCCAGCAGTTACTCCGACAGACCTGGCGAGCAGTACTTC
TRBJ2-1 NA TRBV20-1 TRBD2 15 CSAIPPAWGGDEQFF TGCAGTGCTATCCCCCCAGCGTGGGGAGGGGATGAGCAGTTCTTC
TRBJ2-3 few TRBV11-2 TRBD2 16 CASSALSGRGTDTQYF TGTGCCAGCAGCGCCCTAAGCGGGAGAGGCACAGATACGCAGTATTTT
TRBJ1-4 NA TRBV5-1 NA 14 CASSLVAGTEKLFF TGCGCCAGCAGCTTGGTTGCAGGGACCGAAAAACTGTTTTTT
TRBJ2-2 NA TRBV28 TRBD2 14 CASSNSGFAGELFF TGTGCCAGCAGTAATAGCGGGTTTGCCGGGGAGCTGTTTTTT
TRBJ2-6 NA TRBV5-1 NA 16 CASSLGDLSGANVLTF TGCGCCAGCAGCTTGGGAGATCTCTCTGGGGCCAACGTCCTGACTTTC
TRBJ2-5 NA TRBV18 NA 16 CASSPRPLAAQETQYF TGTGCCAGCTCACCTCGTCCCCTGGCAGCCCAAGAGACCCAGTACTTC
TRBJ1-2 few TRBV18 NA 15 CASSPLTATNYGYTF TGTGCCAGCTCACCATTGACAGCCACTAACTATGGCTACACCTTC
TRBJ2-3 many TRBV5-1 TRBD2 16 CASSLGLAGAADTQYF TGCGCCAGCAGCTTGGGACTAGCGGGAGCGGCAGATACGCAGTATTTT
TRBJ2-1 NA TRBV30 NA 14 CAWSGTVSYNEQFF TGTGCCTGGAGTGGGACAGTCTCCTACAATGAGCAGTTCTTC
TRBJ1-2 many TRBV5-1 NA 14 CASSRGLENYGYTF TGCGCCAGCAGTAGAGGGTTGGAAAACTATGGCTACACCTTC
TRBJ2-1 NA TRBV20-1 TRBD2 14 CSASRTSGSAEQFF TGCAGTGCTTCCCGGACTAGCGGGAGTGCTGAGCAGTTCTTC
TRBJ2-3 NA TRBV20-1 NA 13 CSAQSLIADTQYF TGCAGTGCGCAGAGTTTAATCGCAGATACGCAGTATTTT
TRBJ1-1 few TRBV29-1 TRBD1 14 CSGEPTGGRTEAFF TGCAGCGGGGAACCGACAGGGGGAAGGACTGAAGCTTTCTTT
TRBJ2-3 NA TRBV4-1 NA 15 CASSQGGASTDTQYF TGCGCCAGCAGCCAAGGTGGCGCTAGCACAGATACGCAGTATTTT
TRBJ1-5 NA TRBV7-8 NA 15 CASSPMDGRNQPQHF TGTGCCAGCAGCCCGATGGACGGTCGCAATCAGCCCCAGCATTTT
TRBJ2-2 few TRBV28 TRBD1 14 CASTRTGGIGELFF TGTGCCAGCACCAGGACAGGAGGAATAGGGGAGCTGTTTTTT
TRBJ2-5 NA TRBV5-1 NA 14 CASSSPGSEETQYF TGCGCCAGCAGCTCACCGGGTTCGGAAGAGACCCAGTACTTC
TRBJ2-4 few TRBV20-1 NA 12 CSAQPHLNIQYF TGCAGTGCTCAACCCCATCTGAACATTCAGTACTTC
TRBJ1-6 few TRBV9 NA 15 CASSVESSYNSPLHF TGTGCCAGCAGCGTAGAGAGCTCCTATAATTCACCCCTCCACTTT
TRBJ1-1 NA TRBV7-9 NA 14 CASSPELGNTEAFF TGTGCCAGCAGCCCAGAATTGGGGAACACTGAAGCTTTCTTT